This T cell receptor (beta chain) is drawn from a study of human T cells and chemical hapten exposure. This clonotype was seen many times. V lost 8 bases and J 6 bases, leaving 14 bases between the germline ends. The CDR3 consists of 13 residues. The V gene's germline CDR1 is SNHLY and CDR2 FYNNEI. Time point of the sample: healthy volunteer bleed at 2 weeks. Unfractionated whole blood was the source from which total RNA was extracted. TCRdb independently ran MiXCR on the RACE reads; one entry per CDR3 protein. The sample lists 75,000 to 100,000 distinct CDR3 sequences; just under 9% were seen once. This chain connects TRBV2 to TRBJ1-5; D is uncertain. The receptor's source is a female donor in good health. Some clones in this sample may be carry-over from other donors' samples. Sequencing was carried out using whole blood. The CDR3 DNA reads as TGTGCCAGCGAGGGCAGATCAGGTCAGCCCCAGCATTTT. This sequence encodes CASEGRSGQPQHF.